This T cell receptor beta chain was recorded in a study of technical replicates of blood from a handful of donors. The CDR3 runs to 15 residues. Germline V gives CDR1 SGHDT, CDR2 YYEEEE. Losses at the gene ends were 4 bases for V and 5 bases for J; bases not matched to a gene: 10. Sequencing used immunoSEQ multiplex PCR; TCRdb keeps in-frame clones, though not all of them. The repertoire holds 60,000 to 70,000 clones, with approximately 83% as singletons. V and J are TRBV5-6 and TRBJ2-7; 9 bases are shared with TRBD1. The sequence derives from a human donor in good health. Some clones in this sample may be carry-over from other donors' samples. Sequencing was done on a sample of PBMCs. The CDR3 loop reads CASSPMGTGSNEQYF. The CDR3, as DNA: TGTGCCAGCAGCCCAATGGGGACAGGGTCCAACGAGCAGTACTTC. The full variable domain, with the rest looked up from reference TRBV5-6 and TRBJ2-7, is DAGVTQSPTHLIKTRGQQVTLRCSPKSGHDTVSWYQQALGQGPQFIFQYYEEEERQRGNFPDRFSGHQFPNYSSELNVNALLLGDSALYLCASSPMGTGSNEQYFGPGTRLTVT.